These T cell receptor beta chains were read from a single sample in a study of T cells in Graves' hyperthyroidism and ophthalmopathy. TCRdb independently ran MiXCR on the multiplex PCR reads; one entry per CDR3 protein. Altogether some 500,000 distinct CDR3 sequences are present, about 16% being singletons, with the ten largest covering 29%. Sequences were obtained from blood. These receptor sequences come from a woman aged 25 to 45 with Graves' ophthalmopathy. Each CDR3 is given with its conserved first and last residue. Each record gives: J gene, V gene, CDR3 protein.

J gene: TRBJ2-2; V gene: TRBV7-9; CDR3 protein: CASSRLTSGTGELFF
J gene: TRBJ2-5; V gene: TRBV7-3; CDR3 protein: CASSLGGGGGETQYF
J gene: TRBJ2-1; V gene: TRBV3-1; CDR3 protein: CASSQDGRLAGFDEQFF
J gene: TRBJ1-6; V gene: TRBV20-1; CDR3 protein: CSAGGTGARSYNSPLHF
J gene: TRBJ2-7; V gene: TRBV20-1; CDR3 protein: CSARDLVGSYEQYF
J gene: TRBJ1-4; V gene: TRBV7-3; CDR3 protein: CASSRRQAGEKLFF
J gene: TRBJ2-5; V gene: TRBV5-4; CDR3 protein: CASSLPHRLEETQYF
J gene: TRBJ2-1; V gene: TRBV6-2/TRBV6-3; CDR3 protein: CASSYTSGGYNEQFF
J gene: TRBJ2-7; V gene: TRBV28; CDR3 protein: CASSPQGTSGYEQYF
J gene: TRBJ2-2; V gene: TRBV5-1; CDR3 protein: CASSPLTSGKNTGELFF
J gene: TRBJ2-3; V gene: TRBV30; CDR3 protein: CAWGATLAGIDTQYF
J gene: TRBJ2-1; V gene: TRBV30; CDR3 protein: CACGRYSYNEQFF
J gene: TRBJ2-3; V gene: TRBV7-2; CDR3 protein: CASSLAGGGDTQYF
J gene: TRBJ2-2; V gene: TRBV6-2/TRBV6-3; CDR3 protein: CASSYVGDSGELFF
J gene: TRBJ2-7; V gene: TRBV29-1; CDR3 protein: CSVAGVSPSYEQYF
J gene: TRBJ1-5; V gene: TRBV6-5; CDR3 protein: CASSYSGTGGFLNQPQHF
J gene: TRBJ2-3; V gene: TRBV11-3; CDR3 protein: CASSAGTSGSNEDTQYF
J gene: TRBJ2-5; V gene: TRBV14; CDR3 protein: CASSRRKVTSWRETQYF
J gene: TRBJ2-5; V gene: TRBV7-2; CDR3 protein: CASSVTGLAGVGETQYF
J gene: TRBJ2-6; V gene: TRBV2; CDR3 protein: CATRRPLSGANVLTF
J gene: TRBJ1-1; V gene: TRBV14; CDR3 protein: CASSQNLRGRTEAFF
J gene: TRBJ2-1; V gene: TRBV7-2; CDR3 protein: CASSFHTSGRTEQFF
J gene: TRBJ2-2; V gene: TRBV12-3/TRBV12-4; CDR3 protein: CASTRIVLGTGELFF
J gene: TRBJ2-3; V gene: TRBV5-1; CDR3 protein: CASSRGTRRTDTQYF
J gene: TRBJ1-1; V gene: TRBV30; CDR3 protein: CAWSALGLREFSWAGEAFF
J gene: TRBJ2-1; V gene: TRBV12-3/TRBV12-4; CDR3 protein: CASSFTSGSPSYNEQFF
J gene: TRBJ2-1; V gene: TRBV5-8; CDR3 protein: CASSPGTSGSGFYNEQFF
J gene: TRBJ2-2; V gene: TRBV20-1; CDR3 protein: CSARLAGDTGELFF
J gene: TRBJ2-1; V gene: TRBV11-2; CDR3 protein: CASSPSGTSYNEQFF
J gene: TRBJ2-4; V gene: TRBV11-2; CDR3 protein: CASSSGQRNIQYF
J gene: TRBJ2-7; V gene: TRBV20-1; CDR3 protein: CSARDKAVGEQYF
J gene: TRBJ2-5; V gene: TRBV3-1; CDR3 protein: CASSQVRETQYF
J gene: TRBJ1-6; V gene: TRBV28; CDR3 protein: CASRTQGLYNSPLHF
J gene: TRBJ2-7; V gene: TRBV20-1; CDR3 protein: CSASRLAGGPVEQYF
J gene: TRBJ2-7; V gene: TRBV5-5; CDR3 protein: CASSFFTTYEQYF
J gene: TRBJ2-3; V gene: TRBV5-4; CDR3 protein: CASSLIPPASGWLSTDTQYF
J gene: TRBJ2-3; V gene: TRBV5-6; CDR3 protein: CASSAAGTGEDTQYF
J gene: TRBJ2-3; V gene: TRBV11-3; CDR3 protein: CASSLGQVLSTDTQYF
J gene: TRBJ2-7; V gene: TRBV2; CDR3 protein: CASSEARGTGVAYEQYF
J gene: TRBJ2-5; V gene: TRBV13; CDR3 protein: CASNRLAETQETQYF
J gene: TRBJ2-1; V gene: TRBV10-1; CDR3 protein: CASSEGSRDEQFF
J gene: TRBJ1-1; V gene: TRBV30; CDR3 protein: CAWNRFPFNTEAFF
J gene: TRBJ2-3; V gene: TRBV6-2/TRBV6-3; CDR3 protein: CAVSGSRSDTQYF
J gene: TRBJ2-7; V gene: TRBV28; CDR3 protein: CATLRLSSYEQYF
J gene: TRBJ2-2; V gene: TRBV12-3/TRBV12-4; CDR3 protein: CASSFAGRGVPGELFF
J gene: TRBJ2-1; V gene: TRBV4-2; CDR3 protein: CASSQDAHEQFF
J gene: TRBJ2-1; V gene: TRBV2; CDR3 protein: CASSESPSRSEQFF
J gene: TRBJ2-7; V gene: TRBV6-1; CDR3 protein: CASKTGGTGADYEQYF
J gene: TRBJ1-2; V gene: TRBV6-1; CDR3 protein: CASKNRAAHGYTF
J gene: TRBJ1-2; V gene: TRBV4-2; CDR3 protein: CASSQDQGTGTYGYTF
J gene: TRBJ1-2; V gene: TRBV29-1; CDR3 protein: CSVGSDGYTF